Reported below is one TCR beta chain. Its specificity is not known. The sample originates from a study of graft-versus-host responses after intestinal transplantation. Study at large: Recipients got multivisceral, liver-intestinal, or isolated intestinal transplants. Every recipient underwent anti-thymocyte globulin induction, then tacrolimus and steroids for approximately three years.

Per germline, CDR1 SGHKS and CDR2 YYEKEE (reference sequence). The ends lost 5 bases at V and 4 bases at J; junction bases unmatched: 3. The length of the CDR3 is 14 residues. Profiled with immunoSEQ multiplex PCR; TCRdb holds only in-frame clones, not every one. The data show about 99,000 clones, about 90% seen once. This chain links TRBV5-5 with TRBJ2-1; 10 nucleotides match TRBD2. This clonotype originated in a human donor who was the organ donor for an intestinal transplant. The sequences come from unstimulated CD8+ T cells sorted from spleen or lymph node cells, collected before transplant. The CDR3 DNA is TGTGCCAGCAGAGGACTAGCGGCGTACAATGAGCAGTTCTTC. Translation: CASRGLAAYNEQFF.